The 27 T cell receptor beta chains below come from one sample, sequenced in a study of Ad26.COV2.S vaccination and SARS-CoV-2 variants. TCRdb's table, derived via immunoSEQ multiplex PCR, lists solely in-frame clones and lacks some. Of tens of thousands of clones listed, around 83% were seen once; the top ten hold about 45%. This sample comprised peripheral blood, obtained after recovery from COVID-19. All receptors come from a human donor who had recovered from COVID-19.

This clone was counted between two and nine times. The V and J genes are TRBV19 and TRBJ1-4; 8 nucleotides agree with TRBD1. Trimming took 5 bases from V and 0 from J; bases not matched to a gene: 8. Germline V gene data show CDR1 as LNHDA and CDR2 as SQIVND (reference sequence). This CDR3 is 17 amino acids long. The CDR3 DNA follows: TGTGCCAGTAGTGCACCGGGACAGGCGGCAACTAATGAAAAACTGTTTTTT. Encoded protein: CASSAPGQAATNEKLFF.

The CDR3 loop reads CASSPRTSLNEQFF. In DNA, the CDR3 is TGTGCCAGCAGCCCACGGACTAGTCTCAATGAGCAGTTCTTC. This chain links TRBV3-1 (or the pseudogene TRBV3-2) with TRBJ2-1; 7 bases align to TRBD2. Unmatched junction bases numbered 6, after V lost 4 bases and J lost 6 bases. Germline CDR1 and CDR2: LGHDT and YNNKEL (reference sequence). The CDR3 extends over 14 amino acids.

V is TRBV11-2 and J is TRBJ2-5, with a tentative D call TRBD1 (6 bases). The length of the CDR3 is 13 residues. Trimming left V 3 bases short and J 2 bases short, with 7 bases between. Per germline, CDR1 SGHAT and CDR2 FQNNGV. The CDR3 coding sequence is TGTGCCAGCAGCTTGGGGGCACAAGAGACCCAGTACTTC. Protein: CASSLGAQETQYF.

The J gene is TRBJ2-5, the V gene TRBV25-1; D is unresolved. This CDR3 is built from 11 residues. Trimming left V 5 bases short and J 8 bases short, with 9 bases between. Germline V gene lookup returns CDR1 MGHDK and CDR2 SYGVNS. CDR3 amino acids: CASSLQLTQYF. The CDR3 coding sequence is TGTGCCAGCAGTTTACAGTTAACCCAGTACTTC. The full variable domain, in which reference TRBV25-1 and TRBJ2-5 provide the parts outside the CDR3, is EADIYQTPRYLVIGTGKKITLECSQTMGHDKMYWYQQDPGMELHLIHYSYGVNSTEKGDLSSESTVSRIRTEHFPLTLESARPSHTSQYLCASSLQLTQYFGPGTRLLVL.

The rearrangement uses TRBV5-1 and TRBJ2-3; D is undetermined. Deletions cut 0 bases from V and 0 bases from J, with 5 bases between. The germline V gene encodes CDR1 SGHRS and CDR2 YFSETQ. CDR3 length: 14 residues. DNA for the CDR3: TGCGCCAGCAGCTTGGACAGCAGCACAGATACGCAGTATTTT. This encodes CASSLDSSTDTQYF.

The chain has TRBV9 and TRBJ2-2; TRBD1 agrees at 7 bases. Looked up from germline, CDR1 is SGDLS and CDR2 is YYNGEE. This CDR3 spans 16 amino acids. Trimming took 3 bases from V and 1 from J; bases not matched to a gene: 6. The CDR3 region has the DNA TGTGCCAGCAGCGATAGCCGGGACAGGAACACCGGGGAGCTGTTTTTT. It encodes CASSDSRDRNTGELFF.

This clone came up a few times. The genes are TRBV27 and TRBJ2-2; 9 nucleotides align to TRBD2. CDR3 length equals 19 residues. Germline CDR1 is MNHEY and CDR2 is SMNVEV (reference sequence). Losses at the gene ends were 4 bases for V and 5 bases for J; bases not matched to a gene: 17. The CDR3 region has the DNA TGTGCCAGCAGTTCCCCCGGTTTGCGGGAGGGCCGCGGTACCGGGGAGCTGTTTTTT. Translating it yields CASSSPGLREGRGTGELFF.

Here the CDR3 DNA reads TGTGCCAGCACCGACGACAGGAAAGGAGAAAAACTGTTTTTT. Translation gives CASTDDRKGEKLFF. The V gene is TRBV5-8, the J gene TRBJ1-4, with a weak D call TRBD1 (6 bases). With 6 bases removed from V and 8 bases from J, the gap between germline ends came to 17 bases. CDR1 is SGHTS, CDR2 YDEGEE, per germline. The CDR3 is 14 residues long.

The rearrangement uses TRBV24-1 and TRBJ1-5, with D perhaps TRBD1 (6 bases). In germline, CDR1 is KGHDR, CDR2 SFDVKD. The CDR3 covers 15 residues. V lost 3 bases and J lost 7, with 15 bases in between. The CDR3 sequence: CATSDRRGGKQPQHF. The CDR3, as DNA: TGTGCCACCAGTGATCGTAGGGGGGGGAAACAGCCCCAGCATTTT.

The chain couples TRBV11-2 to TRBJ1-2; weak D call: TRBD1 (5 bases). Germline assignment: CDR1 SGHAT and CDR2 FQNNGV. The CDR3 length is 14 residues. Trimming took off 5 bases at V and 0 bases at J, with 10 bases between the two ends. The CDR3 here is CASSIVTANYGYTF. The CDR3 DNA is TGTGCCAGCAGCATCGTGACAGCTAACTATGGCTACACCTTC.

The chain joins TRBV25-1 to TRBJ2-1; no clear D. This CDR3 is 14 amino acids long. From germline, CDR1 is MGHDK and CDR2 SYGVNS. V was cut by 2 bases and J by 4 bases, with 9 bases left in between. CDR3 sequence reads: CASSEPEGYNEQFF. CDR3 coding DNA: TGTGCCAGCAGTGAACCCGAAGGTTACAATGAGCAGTTCTTC.

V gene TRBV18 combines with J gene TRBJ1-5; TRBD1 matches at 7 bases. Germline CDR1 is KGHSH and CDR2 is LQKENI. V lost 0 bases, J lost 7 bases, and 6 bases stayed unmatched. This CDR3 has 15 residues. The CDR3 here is CASSPPQGRDQPQHF. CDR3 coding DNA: TGTGCCAGCTCACCACCACAGGGGCGAGACCAGCCCCAGCATTTT.

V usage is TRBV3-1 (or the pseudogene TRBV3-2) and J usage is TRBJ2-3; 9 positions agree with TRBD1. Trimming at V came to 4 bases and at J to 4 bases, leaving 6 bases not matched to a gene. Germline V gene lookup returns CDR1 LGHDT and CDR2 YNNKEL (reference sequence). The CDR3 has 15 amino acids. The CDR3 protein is CASSPRDRAPDTQYF. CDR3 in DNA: TGTGCCAGCAGCCCCCGGGACAGGGCCCCAGATACGCAGTATTTT.

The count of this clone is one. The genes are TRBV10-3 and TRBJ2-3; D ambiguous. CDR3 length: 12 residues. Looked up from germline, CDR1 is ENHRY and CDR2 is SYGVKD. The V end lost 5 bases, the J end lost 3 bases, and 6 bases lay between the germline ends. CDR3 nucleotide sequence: TGTGCCATCAGTTCGGGTACAGATACGCAGTATTTT. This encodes CAISSGTDTQYF.

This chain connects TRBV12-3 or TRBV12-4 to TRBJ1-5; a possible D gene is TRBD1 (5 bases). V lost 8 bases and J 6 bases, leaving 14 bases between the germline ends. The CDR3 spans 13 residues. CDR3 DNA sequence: TGTGCCAGCGGGCGGGAGGGGACTCAGCCCCAGCATTTT. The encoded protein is CASGREGTQPQHF.

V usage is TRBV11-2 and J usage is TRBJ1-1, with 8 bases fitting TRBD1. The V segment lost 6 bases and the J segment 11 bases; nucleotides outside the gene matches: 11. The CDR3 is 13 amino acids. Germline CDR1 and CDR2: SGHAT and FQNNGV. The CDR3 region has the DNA TGTGCCAGCAGTTCCGGACAGGGAGTGCTGGCTTTCTTT. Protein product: CASSSGQGVLAFF.

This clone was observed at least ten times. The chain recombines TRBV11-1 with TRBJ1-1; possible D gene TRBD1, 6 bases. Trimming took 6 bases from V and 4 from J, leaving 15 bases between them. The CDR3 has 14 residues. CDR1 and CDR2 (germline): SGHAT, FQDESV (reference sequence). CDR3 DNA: TGTGCCAGCAGTAAACAGGGTTTCCCCACTGAAGCTTTCTTT. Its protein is CASSKQGFPTEAFF.

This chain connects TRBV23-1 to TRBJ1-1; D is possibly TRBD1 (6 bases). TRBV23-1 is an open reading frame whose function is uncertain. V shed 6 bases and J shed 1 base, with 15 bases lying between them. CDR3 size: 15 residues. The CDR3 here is CASREGGGQNTEAFF. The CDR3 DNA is TGCGCCAGCAGGGAGGGGGGGGGACAGAACACTGAAGCTTTCTTT.

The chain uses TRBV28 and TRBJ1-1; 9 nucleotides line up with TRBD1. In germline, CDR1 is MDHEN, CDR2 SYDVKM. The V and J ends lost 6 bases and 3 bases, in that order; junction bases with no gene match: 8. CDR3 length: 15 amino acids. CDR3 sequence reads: CASRLPGQGHTEAFF. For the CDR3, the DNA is TGTGCCAGCAGACTTCCGGGACAGGGCCACACTGAAGCTTTCTTT. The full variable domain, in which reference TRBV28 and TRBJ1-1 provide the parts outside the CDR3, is DVKVTQSSRYLVKRTGEKVFLECVQDMDHENMFWYRQDPGLGLRLIYFSYDVKMKEKGDIPEGYSVSREKKERFSLILESASTNQTSMYLCASRLPGQGHTEAFFGQGTRLTVV.

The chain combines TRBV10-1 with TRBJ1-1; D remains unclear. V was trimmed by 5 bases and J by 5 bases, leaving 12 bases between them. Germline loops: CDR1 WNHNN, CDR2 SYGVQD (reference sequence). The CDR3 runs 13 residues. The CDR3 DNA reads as TGCGCCAGCAGTAGATGGGGAGATACTGAAGCTTTCTTT. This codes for CASSRWGDTEAFF.

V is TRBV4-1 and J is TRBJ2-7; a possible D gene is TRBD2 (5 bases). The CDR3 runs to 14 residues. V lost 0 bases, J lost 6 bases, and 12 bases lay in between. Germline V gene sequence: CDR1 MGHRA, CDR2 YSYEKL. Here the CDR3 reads CASSQEEHAGEQYF. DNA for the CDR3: TGCGCCAGCAGCCAAGAGGAACACGCGGGCGAGCAGTACTTC.

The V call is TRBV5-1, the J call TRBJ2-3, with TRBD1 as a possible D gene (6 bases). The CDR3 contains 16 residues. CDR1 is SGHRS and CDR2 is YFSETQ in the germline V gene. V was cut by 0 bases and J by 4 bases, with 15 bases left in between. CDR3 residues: CASSLATGSGADTQYF. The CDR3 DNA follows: TGCGCCAGCAGCTTGGCCACAGGGTCAGGGGCAGATACGCAGTATTTT. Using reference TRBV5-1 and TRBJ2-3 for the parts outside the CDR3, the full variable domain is KAGVTQTPRYLIKTRGQQVTLSCSPISGHRSVSWYQQTPGQGLQFLFEYFSETQRNKGNFPGRFSGRQFSNSRSEMNVSTLELGDSALYLCASSLATGSGADTQYFGPGTRLTVL.

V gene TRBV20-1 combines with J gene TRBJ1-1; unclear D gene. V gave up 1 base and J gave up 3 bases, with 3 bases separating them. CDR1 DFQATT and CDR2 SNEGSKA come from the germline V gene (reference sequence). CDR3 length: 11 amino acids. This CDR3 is CSARGDTEAFF. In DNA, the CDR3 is TGCAGTGCTAGAGGGGACACTGAAGCTTTCTTT.

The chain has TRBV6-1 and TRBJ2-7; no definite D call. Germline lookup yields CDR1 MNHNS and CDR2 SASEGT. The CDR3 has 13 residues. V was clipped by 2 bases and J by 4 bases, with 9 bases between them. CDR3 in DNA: TGTGCCAGCAGTGAACCCGGACCTTACGAGCAGTACTTC. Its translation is CASSEPGPYEQYF.

In DNA, the CDR3 is TGTGCCTGGAACACAGGTAACACTGAAGCTTTCTTT. It codes for CAWNTGNTEAFF. The chain couples TRBV30 to TRBJ1-1; D possibly corresponds to TRBD1 (5 bases). Deletions cut 4 bases from V and 2 bases from J, with 8 bases between. The germline CDR1 and CDR2 sequences are GTSNPN and SVGIG (reference sequence). This CDR3 spans 12 amino acids. Full variable domain (rest looked up from reference TRBV30 and TRBJ1-1): SQTIHQWPATLVQPVGSPLSLECTVEGTSNPNLYWYRQAAGRGLQLLFYSVGIGQISSEVPQNLSASRPQDRQFILSSKKLLLSDSGFYLCAWNTGNTEAFFGQGTRLTVV.

CDR3 bases: TGTGCCAGCAGCTCCACTCAATATCGGGGGGAAGCTTTCTTT. It translates to CASSSTQYRGEAFF. V gene TRBV11-2 combines with J gene TRBJ1-1; perhaps TRBD1 as D (5 bases). The CDR3 is 14 residues long. Germline V gene lookup returns CDR1 SGHAT and CDR2 FQNNGV. V lost 4 bases, J lost 8 bases, and 17 bases lay in between.

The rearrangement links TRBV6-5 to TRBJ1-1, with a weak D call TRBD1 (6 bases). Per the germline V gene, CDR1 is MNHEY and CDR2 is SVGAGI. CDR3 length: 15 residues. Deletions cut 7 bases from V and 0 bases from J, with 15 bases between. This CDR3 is CASILEGGLNTEAFF. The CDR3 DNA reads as TGTGCCAGCATCCTAGAGGGGGGATTGAACACTGAAGCTTTCTTT.